The 12 T cell receptor beta chains listed next were all sequenced from one sample in a study of cytomegalovirus exposure and HLA in healthy donors. PCR amplification relied on 60 Vbeta primers (plus 13 Jbeta primers). Sequenced by immunoSEQ multiplex PCR; TCRdb stores in-frame clones only, minus some. The sample table includes about 77,000 clones. Sequencing was carried out using PBMCs. The receptors were sampled from a man aged 45 to 65 in good health and CMV-seropositive.

The V call is TRBV5-1, the J call TRBJ1-1, with 7 bases lining up with TRBD1. This CDR3 is 14 amino acids long. Germline V gene lookup returns CDR1 SGHRS and CDR2 YFSETQ. Trimming cost V 7 bases and J 1 base; bases outside gene matches: 7. The CDR3: CASDSGTANTEAFF. DNA of the CDR3: TGCGCCAGCGACTCCGGGACAGCGAACACTGAAGCTTTCTTT.

V and J are TRBV4-2 and TRBJ2-7, with 9 bases that match TRBD1. V dropped 2 bases and J dropped 5; count of bases not matched to a gene: 10. The length of the CDR3 is 16 residues. Germline values: CDR1 LGHNA, CDR2 YNFKEQ. Here the CDR3 reads CASSQPLAGTGNEQYV. CDR3 sequence (DNA): TGTGCCAGCAGCCAACCGCTAGCCGGGACAGGGAACGAGCAGTACGTC.

This chain uses TRBV9 with TRBJ2-1, with a tentative D call TRBD2 (6 bases). The V gene lost 0 bases and the J gene lost 8 bases, with 24 bases spanning the gap. CDR3 length: 18 amino acids. Germline V gives CDR1 SGDLS, CDR2 YYNGEE. CDR3 region: CASSVAILGGSGVDEQFF. The CDR3 DNA reads as TGTGCCAGCAGCGTAGCTATTCTCGGGGGATCTGGAGTGGATGAGCAGTTCTTC.

The chain couples TRBV2 to TRBJ2-5; 7 nucleotides agree with TRBD2. The CDR3 is 15 residues long. From germline, CDR1 is SNHLY and CDR2 FYNNEI. V trimming: 2 bases; J trimming: 4 bases; junction bases outside the gene matches: 7. The CDR3 bases are TGTGCCAGCAGTGAAAGGTCTAGCGGCCCAGAGACCCAGTACTTC. It yields the protein CASSERSSGPETQYF.

This sequence joins TRBV5-1 and TRBJ2-2, with 8 nucleotides matching TRBD2. The V and J ends lost 4 bases and 0 bases, in that order; junction bases with no gene match: 5. The CDR3 runs 16 residues. The germline V gene encodes CDR1 SGHRS and CDR2 YFSETQ. The CDR3 reads CASSKASGSNTGELFF. DNA of the CDR3: TGCGCCAGCAGCAAGGCTAGCGGGTCGAACACCGGGGAGCTGTTTTTT.

The chain employs TRBV6-5 and TRBJ1-2, with TRBD1 identical over 9 bases. V shed 6 bases, J shed 2 bases, and the junction held 4 bases outside the gene matches. Germline V gene sequence: CDR1 MNHEY, CDR2 SVGAGI. The CDR3 consists of 14 residues. CDR3 in amino acids: CASSRGTGNYGYTF. Written as DNA, the CDR3 is TGTGCCAGCAGCCGTGGGACAGGGAACTATGGCTACACCTTC.

The CDR3 sequence is CASSIDQIYTEAFF. CDR3 coding DNA: TGTGCCAGTAGTATAGATCAGATATACACTGAAGCTTTCTTT. The rearrangement uses TRBV19 and TRBJ1-1; D is uncertain. CDR3 length: 14 amino acids. Trimming took 0 bases from V and 3 from J, leaving 8 bases between them. CDR1 LNHDA and CDR2 SQIVND come from the germline V gene (reference sequence).

To note about this clone: One junction end does not reproduce the germline sequence, and a read error may be involved. This sample includes further DNA sequences coding for the same CDR3. V is TRBV9 and J is TRBJ1-2, with unresolved D. The germline CDR1 and CDR2 sequences are SGDLS and YYNGEE. The length of the CDR3 is 15 residues. This CDR3 reads CASSVYYAEDYGYTF. The CDR3 DNA sequence: TGTGCCAGCAGCGTATACTACGCGGAGGACTATGGCTACACCTTT.

This chain links TRBV5-1 with TRBJ2-1; possible D gene TRBD1, 8 bases. The CDR3 length is 16 residues. CDR1 and CDR2 from the germline V gene are SGHRS and YFSETQ. V dropped 3 bases and J dropped 9 bases, with 22 bases sitting between them. CDR3 bases: TGCGCCAGCAGCTCACAGGGGGGGGGAAGAAAGGGTGAGCAGTTCTTC. Its protein product is CASSSQGGGRKGEQFF.

The rearrangement joins TRBV19 to TRBJ2-7, with 9 bases that match TRBD2. The germline CDR1 and CDR2 sequences are LNHDA and SQIVND (reference sequence). This CDR3 contains 14 residues. V trimming: 6 bases; J trimming: 0 bases; junction bases outside the gene matches: 3. The CDR3 DNA follows: TGTGCCAGTAGCCGACTAGCGGACTCCTACGAGCAGTACTTC. It encodes CASSRLADSYEQYF.

This chain connects TRBV4-2 to TRBJ1-1; 8 nucleotides agree with TRBD1. Germline CDR1 and CDR2: LGHNA and YNFKEQ. The junction had 14 bases not matched to a gene; V was cut back by 3 bases and J by 5 bases. The CDR3 length is 17 residues. The CDR3 bases are TGTGCCAGCAGCCAGGATAAATACAGGGGGTCCGGAACTGAAGCTTTCTTT. Its protein product is CASSQDKYRGSGTEAFF.

The rearrangement links TRBV19 to TRBJ1-2, with D possibly matching TRBD1 (5 bases). The CDR3 totals 14 residues. Germline loops: CDR1 LNHDA, CDR2 SQIVND (reference sequence). V gave up 7 bases and J gave up 5 bases, with 17 bases separating them. The CDR3 DNA reads TGTGCCAGTAACATGGGGAGGGGTCGGTATGGCTACACCTTC. The encoded protein is CASNMGRGRYGYTF.